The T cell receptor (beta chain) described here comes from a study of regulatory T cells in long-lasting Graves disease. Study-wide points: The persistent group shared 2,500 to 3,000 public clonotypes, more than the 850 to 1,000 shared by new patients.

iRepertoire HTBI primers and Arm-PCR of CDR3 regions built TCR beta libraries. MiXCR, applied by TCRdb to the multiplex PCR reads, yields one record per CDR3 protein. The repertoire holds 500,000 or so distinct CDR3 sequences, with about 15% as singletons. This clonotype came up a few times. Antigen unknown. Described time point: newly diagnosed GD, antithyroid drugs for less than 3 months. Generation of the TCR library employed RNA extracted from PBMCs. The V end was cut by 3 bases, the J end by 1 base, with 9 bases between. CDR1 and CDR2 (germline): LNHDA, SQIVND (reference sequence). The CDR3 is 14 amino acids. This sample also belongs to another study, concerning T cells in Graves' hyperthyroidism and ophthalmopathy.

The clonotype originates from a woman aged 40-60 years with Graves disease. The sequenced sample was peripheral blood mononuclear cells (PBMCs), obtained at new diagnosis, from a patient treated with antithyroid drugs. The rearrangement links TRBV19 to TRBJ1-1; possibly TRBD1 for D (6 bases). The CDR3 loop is CASSMGHPNTEAFF. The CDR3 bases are TGTGCCAGTAGTATGGGACACCCGAACACTGAAGCTTTCTTT.